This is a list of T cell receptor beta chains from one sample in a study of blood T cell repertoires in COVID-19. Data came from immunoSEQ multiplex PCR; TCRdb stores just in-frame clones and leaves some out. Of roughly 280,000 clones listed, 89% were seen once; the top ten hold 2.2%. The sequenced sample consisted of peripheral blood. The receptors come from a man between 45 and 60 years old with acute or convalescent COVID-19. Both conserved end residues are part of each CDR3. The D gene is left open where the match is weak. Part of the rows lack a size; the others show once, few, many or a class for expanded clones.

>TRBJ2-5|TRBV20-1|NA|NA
TGCAGTGCTAGTCCGGGGGAAGAGACCCAGTACTTC
CSASPGEETQYF
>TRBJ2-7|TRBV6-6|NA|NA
TGTGCCAGCACCGCTAGGAAACAAGGATCCTACGAGCAGTACTTC
CASTARKQGSYEQYF
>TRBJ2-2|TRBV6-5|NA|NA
TGTGCCAGCAGGGGGGGGCCGGGAACCGGGGAGCTGTTTTTT
CASRGGPGTGELFF
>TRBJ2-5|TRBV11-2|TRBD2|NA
TGTGCCAGCAAAAGACTACTAGCGGGGGTGAGGGAGACCCAGTACTTC
CASKRLLAGVRETQYF
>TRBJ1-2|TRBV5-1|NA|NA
TGCGCCAGCAGCTTGGACCCAGGAGGACTCTATGGCTACACCTTC
CASSLDPGGLYGYTF
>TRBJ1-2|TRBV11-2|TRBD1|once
TGTGCCAGCAGCTCCCTAGAGGACAGGGCTGGCTATGGCTACACCTTC
CASSSLEDRAGYGYTF
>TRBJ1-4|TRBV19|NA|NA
TGTGCCAGTAGTGTACACAGTAATGAAAAACTGTTTTTT
CASSVHSNEKLFF
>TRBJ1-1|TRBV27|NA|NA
TGTGCCAGCAGTTTGGGGCTCTCGTCGACCTACACTGAAGCTTTCTTT
CASSLGLSSTYTEAFF
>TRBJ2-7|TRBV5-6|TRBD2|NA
TGTGCCAGCAGCGCCGGACTAGCTCGTTTCTACGAGCAGTACTTC
CASSAGLARFYEQYF
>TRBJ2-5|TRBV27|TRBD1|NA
TGTGCCAGCAGAGGGGGCTCGGAGACCCAGTACTTC
CASRGGSETQYF
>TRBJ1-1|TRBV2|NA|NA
TGTGCCAGCCTTCGGTCCCTACGGGACACTGAAGCTTTCTTT
CASLRSLRDTEAFF
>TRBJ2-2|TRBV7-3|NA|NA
TGTGCCAGCAGCAAGGGGAGGGCAGCCCAGGGGCCATGGGACACCGGGGAGCTGTTTTTT
CASSKGRAAQGPWDTGELFF
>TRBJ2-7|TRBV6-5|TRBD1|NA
TGTGCCAGCAGTTACTCGAGCAGGGGGTCCCTCTACGAGCAGTACTTC
CASSYSSRGSLYEQYF
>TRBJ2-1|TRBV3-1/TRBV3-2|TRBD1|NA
TGTGCCAGCAGCCAACCTGGGACAGGGGCCTACAATGAGCAGTTCTTC
CASSQPGTGAYNEQFF